This TCR beta chain was profiled in a study of T-cell memory formation after mild COVID-19. Study overall: Largely donor-specific TCR clusters were found. Study-wide results and limits: Largely, contracting CD4+ clones fell within CM and EM, and contracting CD8+ clones within EMRA. The finding that pre-infection memory included some responding clones suggested that cross-reactive memory joined.

This clonotype was seen a handful of times. Its antigen is not identified. TCRdb re-analysed the 5' RACE reads in MiXCR, keeping a single row per CDR3 protein. The table records 470,000 or so distinct CDR3 sequences, approximately 19% of them present only once. Sequenced material: PBMCs or a T cell subset sorted from them (not recorded which). The source is a man in his late teens or twenties who had mild COVID-19 (a few samples of this study predate the infection). Cell type and time point are not known.

The CDR3 DNA reads as TGTGCCAGTAGTCCCCCGAAAAACACCGGGGAGCTGTTTTTT. This sequence encodes CASSPPKNTGELFF. The V call is TRBV19, the J call TRBJ2-2; D is ambiguous. V shed 5 bases and J shed 2 bases, with 9 bases lying between them. CDR3 size: 14 residues. The germline V gene has CDR1 LNHDA and CDR2 SQIVND (reference sequence).